This is a list of T cell receptor beta chains from one sample in a study of blood T cell repertoires in COVID-19. This table comes from immunoSEQ multiplex PCR, and its TCRdb copy is limited to in-frame clones, with some not included. The repertoire has 120,000 or so clones, 87% of them found once; the top ten carry roughly 3.6%. The sample consisted of peripheral blood. The receptors here all came from a woman aged 55-70 years with acute or convalescent COVID-19. The CDR3 runs from the conserved cysteine through the conserved F or W. The D gene is left open where the match is weak. Expanded clones get a size class; other rows say once, few or many, or leave the size out.

cdr3_aa: CASSPGTGGGETQYF
cdr3_nt: TGTGCCAGCAGCCCTGGGACAGGGGGAGGAGAGACCCAGTACTTC
j_call: TRBJ2-5
d_call: TRBD1
v_call: TRBV3-1/TRBV3-2
cdr3_length: 15
clone_size: once

cdr3_aa: CASSSLTGGAEGSPLHF
cdr3_nt: TGTGCCAGCAGCTCCCTAACAGGGGGCGCAGAAGGCTCACCCCTCCACTTT
j_call: TRBJ1-6
d_call: TRBD1
v_call: TRBV5-4
cdr3_length: 17
clone_size: once

cdr3_aa: CASSYRVGNSPLHF
cdr3_nt: TGTGCCAGCAGCTACAGGGTGGGAAATTCACCCCTCCACTTT
j_call: TRBJ1-6
d_call: NA
v_call: TRBV7-2
cdr3_length: 14
clone_size: NA

cdr3_aa: CASRTGDTEAFF
cdr3_nt: TGTGCCAGCAGAACCGGGGACACTGAAGCTTTCTTT
j_call: TRBJ1-1
d_call: NA
v_call: TRBV5-5
cdr3_length: 12
clone_size: once

cdr3_aa: CSVESTGGANNEQFF
cdr3_nt: TGCAGCGTTGAATCGACAGGGGGCGCAAACAATGAGCAGTTCTTC
j_call: TRBJ2-1
d_call: TRBD1
v_call: TRBV29-1
cdr3_length: 15
clone_size: NA

cdr3_aa: CASSSPTGADGYTF
cdr3_nt: TGTGCCAGCAGTTCGCCGACAGGAGCCGATGGCTACACCTTC
j_call: TRBJ1-2
d_call: NA
v_call: TRBV28
cdr3_length: 14
clone_size: NA

cdr3_aa: CASSQPYRGRFSGELFF
cdr3_nt: TGTGCCAGCAGCCAACCTTACAGGGGGCGGTTTAGCGGGGAGCTGTTTTTT
j_call: TRBJ2-2
d_call: TRBD1
v_call: TRBV3-1/TRBV3-2
cdr3_length: 17
clone_size: NA

cdr3_aa: CSVEGQMNTEAFF
cdr3_nt: TGCAGCGTTGAAGGACAGATGAACACTGAAGCTTTCTTT
j_call: TRBJ1-1
d_call: NA
v_call: TRBV29-1
cdr3_length: 13
clone_size: NA

cdr3_aa: CASSAGQSNQPQHF
cdr3_nt: TGTGCCAGCAGTGCTGGACAGAGCAATCAGCCCCAGCATTTT
j_call: TRBJ1-5
d_call: NA
v_call: TRBV2
cdr3_length: 14
clone_size: NA

cdr3_aa: CAISEGTARREAFF
cdr3_nt: TGTGCCATCAGTGAAGGGACAGCGCGACGAGAAGCTTTCTTT
j_call: TRBJ1-1
d_call: TRBD1
v_call: TRBV10-3
cdr3_length: 14
clone_size: NA

cdr3_aa: CASSPIGQGNYGYTF
cdr3_nt: TGTGCCAGCTCACCAATTGGACAGGGAAACTATGGCTACACCTTC
j_call: TRBJ1-2
d_call: TRBD1
v_call: TRBV18
cdr3_length: 15
clone_size: once

cdr3_aa: CASSIVQGPQHF
cdr3_nt: TGTGCCAGTAGTATAGTGCAGGGGCCCCAGCATTTT
j_call: TRBJ1-5
d_call: NA
v_call: TRBV19
cdr3_length: 12
clone_size: NA

cdr3_aa: CASRGDSAYEQYF
cdr3_nt: TGTGCCAGCAGAGGGGACTCCGCCTACGAGCAGTACTTC
j_call: TRBJ2-7
d_call: NA
v_call: TRBV4-2
cdr3_length: 13
clone_size: NA

cdr3_aa: CASSPGGNTEAFF
cdr3_nt: TGTGCCAGCTCACCTGGCGGAAACACTGAAGCTTTCTTT
j_call: TRBJ1-1
d_call: NA
v_call: TRBV18
cdr3_length: 13
clone_size: NA

cdr3_aa: CASSQESRGYGYTF
cdr3_nt: TGTGCCAGCAGCCAAGAGTCCAGGGGCTATGGCTACACCTTC
j_call: TRBJ1-2
d_call: NA
v_call: TRBV3-1/TRBV3-2
cdr3_length: 14
clone_size: NA

cdr3_aa: CASSRDRVTGELFF
cdr3_nt: TGTGCCAGCAGCAGAGACAGGGTAACCGGGGAGCTGTTTTTT
j_call: TRBJ2-2
d_call: TRBD1
v_call: TRBV7-9
cdr3_length: 14
clone_size: few

cdr3_aa: CASAVPGGDNQPQHF
cdr3_nt: TGTGCCAGCGCCGTCCCCGGGGGAGACAATCAGCCCCAGCATTTT
j_call: TRBJ1-5
d_call: NA
v_call: TRBV6-5
cdr3_length: 15
clone_size: NA

cdr3_aa: CASSKAEGTHEQFF
cdr3_nt: TGTGCCAGCAGCAAGGCGGAGGGTACGCATGAGCAGTTCTTC
j_call: TRBJ2-1
d_call: NA
v_call: TRBV7-9
cdr3_length: 14
clone_size: NA

cdr3_aa: CASSLIQGNQPQHF
cdr3_nt: TGTGCCAGCAGCCTCATTCAGGGCAATCAGCCCCAGCATTTT
j_call: TRBJ1-5
d_call: NA
v_call: TRBV7-8
cdr3_length: 14
clone_size: NA

cdr3_aa: CASSHGLPNNEQFF
cdr3_nt: TGCGCCAGCAGCCATGGTCTCCCTAACAATGAGCAGTTCTTC
j_call: TRBJ2-1
d_call: NA
v_call: TRBV4-1
cdr3_length: 14
clone_size: NA

cdr3_aa: CASSLDRVSSGNTIYF
cdr3_nt: TGTGCCAGCAGCTTGGACAGGGTATCTTCTGGAAACACCATATATTTT
j_call: TRBJ1-3
d_call: NA
v_call: TRBV5-6
cdr3_length: 16
clone_size: few

cdr3_aa: CSAHRSGTSSTQYF
cdr3_nt: TGCAGCGCCCATAGGAGTGGGACTTCTAGTACCCAATACTTC
j_call: TRBJ2-5
d_call: NA
v_call: TRBV29-1
cdr3_length: 14
clone_size: NA

cdr3_aa: CASSFAGYTEAFF
cdr3_nt: TGTGCCAGCAGCTTTGCAGGGTACACTGAAGCTTTCTTT
j_call: TRBJ1-1
d_call: NA
v_call: TRBV11-2
cdr3_length: 13
clone_size: NA

cdr3_aa: CASSVALAGVGYTF
cdr3_nt: TGTGCCAGCAGCGTAGCTCTGGCAGGGGTTGGCTACACCTTC
j_call: TRBJ1-2
d_call: NA
v_call: TRBV9
cdr3_length: 14
clone_size: NA

cdr3_aa: CASSPDRGGYTF
cdr3_nt: TGCGCCAGCAGCCCGGACAGGGGGGGCTACACCTTC
j_call: TRBJ1-2
d_call: TRBD1
v_call: TRBV5-1
cdr3_length: 12
clone_size: NA

cdr3_aa: CASSAGLLVGTDTQYF
cdr3_nt: TGCGCCAGCAGCGCGGGGCTTCTAGTCGGCACAGATACGCAGTATTTT
j_call: TRBJ2-3
d_call: NA
v_call: TRBV5-1
cdr3_length: 16
clone_size: NA

cdr3_aa: CASSPRLGSTNTIYF
cdr3_nt: TGTGCCAGCAGCCCGCGGTTAGGGAGTACGAACACCATATATTTT
j_call: TRBJ1-3
d_call: NA
v_call: TRBV7-8
cdr3_length: 15
clone_size: NA

cdr3_aa: CASSMGQGAVGELFF
cdr3_nt: TGTGCCAGTAGTATGGGACAGGGGGCTGTCGGGGAGCTGTTTTTT
j_call: TRBJ2-2
d_call: TRBD1
v_call: TRBV19
cdr3_length: 15
clone_size: once

cdr3_aa: CASSVDSGRAPDTQYF
cdr3_nt: TGTGCCAGCAGCGTAGACAGCGGGAGGGCCCCAGATACGCAGTATTTT
j_call: TRBJ2-3
d_call: TRBD2
v_call: TRBV9
cdr3_length: 16
clone_size: once

cdr3_aa: CASIRDQGIQPQHF
cdr3_nt: TGTGCCAGCATTCGCGACCAGGGGATTCAGCCCCAGCATTTT
j_call: TRBJ1-5
d_call: NA
v_call: TRBV28
cdr3_length: 14
clone_size: once

cdr3_aa: CAISASGTSGMGTDTQYF
cdr3_nt: TGTGCCATCAGTGCATCCGGGACTAGCGGGATGGGCACAGATACGCAGTATTTT
j_call: TRBJ2-3
d_call: TRBD2
v_call: TRBV10-3
cdr3_length: 18
clone_size: NA

cdr3_aa: CSVSDTGYTF
cdr3_nt: TGCAGCGTCTCAGATACGGGCTACACCTTC
j_call: TRBJ1-2
d_call: NA
v_call: TRBV29-1
cdr3_length: 10
clone_size: NA

cdr3_aa: CATSESPGHSLATNEKLFF
cdr3_nt: TGTGCCACCAGTGAGTCTCCGGGACACTCTTTGGCAACTAATGAAAAACTGTTTTTT
j_call: TRBJ1-4
d_call: NA
v_call: TRBV24-1
cdr3_length: 19
clone_size: few

cdr3_aa: CASSSPISVSNEQFF
cdr3_nt: TGTGCCAGCAGTTCCCCAATATCAGTTTCCAATGAGCAGTTCTTC
j_call: TRBJ2-1
d_call: NA
v_call: TRBV28
cdr3_length: 15
clone_size: NA

cdr3_aa: CASSSDRAGAYGYTF
cdr3_nt: TGTGCCAGCAGTTCCGACAGGGCCGGGGCCTATGGCTACACCTTC
j_call: TRBJ1-2
d_call: TRBD1
v_call: TRBV27
cdr3_length: 15
clone_size: NA

cdr3_aa: CASSPQDTEAFF
cdr3_nt: TGTGCCAGCAGTCCACAGGACACTGAAGCTTTCTTT
j_call: TRBJ1-1
d_call: NA
v_call: TRBV28
cdr3_length: 12
clone_size: NA

cdr3_aa: CASSVQGIAEAFF
cdr3_nt: TGCGCCAGCAGCGTACAGGGGATCGCTGAAGCTTTCTTT
j_call: TRBJ1-1
d_call: TRBD1
v_call: TRBV5-1
cdr3_length: 13
clone_size: NA

cdr3_aa: CAVQNRGHPVVKLFF
cdr3_nt: TGTGCCGTACAAAACAGGGGGCATCCAGTAGTGAAACTGTTTTTT
j_call: TRBJ1-4
d_call: TRBD1
v_call: TRBV7-9
cdr3_length: 15
clone_size: NA

cdr3_aa: CASSDRVYGYTF
cdr3_nt: TGTGCCAGCAGTGACAGGGTATATGGCTACACCTTC
j_call: TRBJ1-2
d_call: NA
v_call: TRBV25-1
cdr3_length: 12
clone_size: NA

cdr3_aa: CASRGDRVSGNTIYF
cdr3_nt: TGTGCCAGTAGGGGGGACAGAGTCTCTGGAAACACCATATATTTT
j_call: TRBJ1-3
d_call: TRBD1
v_call: TRBV19
cdr3_length: 15
clone_size: NA

cdr3_aa: CSFLRVPYTEAFF
cdr3_nt: TGCAGCTTTCTGAGGGTCCCGTACACTGAAGCTTTCTTT
j_call: TRBJ1-1
d_call: NA
v_call: TRBV29-1
cdr3_length: 13
clone_size: NA

cdr3_aa: CAISEEVRQPQHF
cdr3_nt: TGTGCCATCAGTGAAGAAGTGAGACAGCCCCAGCATTTT
j_call: TRBJ1-5
d_call: NA
v_call: TRBV10-3
cdr3_length: 13
clone_size: NA

cdr3_aa: CASSSSGTANSPLHF
cdr3_nt: TGTGCCAGCAGCTCCTCCGGGACAGCAAATTCACCCCTCCACTTT
j_call: TRBJ1-6
d_call: TRBD1
v_call: TRBV11-3
cdr3_length: 15
clone_size: NA

cdr3_aa: CASSLTRGQGTPRKGYTF
cdr3_nt: TGTGCCAGCAGCTTAACGAGGGGGCAGGGCACCCCCCGAAAGGGCTACACCTTC
j_call: TRBJ1-2
d_call: TRBD1
v_call: TRBV7-8
cdr3_length: 18
clone_size: few

cdr3_aa: CASSVAASGRAGELFF
cdr3_nt: TGTGCCAGCAGCGTAGCAGCTAGCGGGAGGGCCGGGGAGCTGTTTTTT
j_call: TRBJ2-2
d_call: TRBD2
v_call: TRBV9
cdr3_length: 16
clone_size: NA

cdr3_aa: CASRPSRRLYEAFF
cdr3_nt: TGTGCCAGCAGACCGAGCCGGCGGCTCTATGAAGCTTTCTTT
j_call: TRBJ1-1
d_call: NA
v_call: TRBV28
cdr3_length: 14
clone_size: once

cdr3_aa: CASSLDRQRTQYF
cdr3_nt: TGTGCCAGCAGTTTAGACAGGCAGCGGACCCAGTACTTC
j_call: TRBJ2-5
d_call: NA
v_call: TRBV28
cdr3_length: 13
clone_size: once

cdr3_aa: CASSLGGLGEKLFF
cdr3_nt: TGCGCCAGCAGCTTGGGGGGGCTGGGTGAAAAACTGTTTTTT
j_call: TRBJ1-4
d_call: NA
v_call: TRBV5-1
cdr3_length: 14
clone_size: NA

cdr3_aa: CASSLAIPSGNTIYF
cdr3_nt: TGTGCCAGCAGCTTAGCTATACCCTCTGGAAACACCATATATTTT
j_call: TRBJ1-3
d_call: NA
v_call: TRBV11-3
cdr3_length: 15
clone_size: few

cdr3_aa: CASSHPAGGPPTQYF
cdr3_nt: TGTGCCAGCAGTCACCCAGCGGGAGGGCCTCCGACCCAGTACTTC
j_call: TRBJ2-5
d_call: TRBD2
v_call: TRBV6-5
cdr3_length: 15
clone_size: NA

cdr3_aa: CASRPTGRGTNEKLFF
cdr3_nt: TGTGCCAGCAGACCCACAGGGAGGGGAACTAATGAAAAACTGTTTTTT
j_call: TRBJ1-4
d_call: NA
v_call: TRBV5-5
cdr3_length: 16
clone_size: NA

cdr3_aa: CASSWAGTSGKNEQFF
cdr3_nt: TGTGCCAGCAGTTGGGCCGGGACTAGCGGGAAGAATGAGCAGTTCTTC
j_call: TRBJ2-1
d_call: TRBD2
v_call: TRBV28
cdr3_length: 16
clone_size: NA

cdr3_aa: CASTAENSPLHF
cdr3_nt: TGTGCCAGCACCGCTGAGAATTCACCCCTCCACTTT
j_call: TRBJ1-6
d_call: NA
v_call: TRBV7-9
cdr3_length: 12
clone_size: few

cdr3_aa: CASSYGRQDSPLHF
cdr3_nt: TGTGCCAGCAGTTACGGCCGTCAGGATTCACCCCTCCACTTT
j_call: TRBJ1-6
d_call: NA
v_call: TRBV6-5
cdr3_length: 14
clone_size: NA